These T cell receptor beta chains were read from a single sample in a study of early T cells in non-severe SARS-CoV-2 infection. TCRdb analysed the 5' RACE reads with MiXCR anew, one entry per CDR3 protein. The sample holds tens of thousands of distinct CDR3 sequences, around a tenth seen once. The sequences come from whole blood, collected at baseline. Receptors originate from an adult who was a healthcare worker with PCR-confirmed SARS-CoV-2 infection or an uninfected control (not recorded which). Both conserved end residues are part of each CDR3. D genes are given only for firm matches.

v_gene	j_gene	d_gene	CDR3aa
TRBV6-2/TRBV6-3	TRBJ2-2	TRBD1	CASSPAAGTGVTGELFF
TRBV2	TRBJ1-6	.	CASSSGNSPLHF
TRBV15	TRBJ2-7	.	CATSSGRGPVEQYF
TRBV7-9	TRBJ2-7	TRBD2	CASSSGGISSYEQYF
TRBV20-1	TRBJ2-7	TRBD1	CSARPRQGAGEQYF
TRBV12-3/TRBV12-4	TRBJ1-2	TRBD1	CASRGQGDARGYTF
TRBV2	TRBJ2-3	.	CAGGRGRTDTQYF
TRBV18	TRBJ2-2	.	CASSPQGDGELFF
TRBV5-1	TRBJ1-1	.	CASSLEGGVTEAFF
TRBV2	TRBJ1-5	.	CASSDPWTDNFSNQPQHF
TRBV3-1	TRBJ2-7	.	CASSQVGGYEQYF
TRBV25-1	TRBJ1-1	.	CASSARPGAAFF
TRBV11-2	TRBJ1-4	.	CASSSSRQVEKLFF
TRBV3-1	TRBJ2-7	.	CASSQGIGYEQYF
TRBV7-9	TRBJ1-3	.	CASSQNSGNTIYF
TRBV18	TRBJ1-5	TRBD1	CASSPGQDSNQPQHF
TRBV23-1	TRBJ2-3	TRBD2	CASSPLTSGGCTDTQYF
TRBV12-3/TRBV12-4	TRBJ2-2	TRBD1	CASSPGTGFPGELFF
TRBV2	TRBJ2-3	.	CASIPWGESSDTQYF
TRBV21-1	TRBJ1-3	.	CASSMTVKENTIYF
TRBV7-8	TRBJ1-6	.	CASSLRPRLEDSPLHF
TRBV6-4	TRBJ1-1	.	CASSDELNTEAFF
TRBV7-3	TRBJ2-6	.	CASSPGGTGANVLTF
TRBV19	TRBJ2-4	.	CASSSQRTENIKNIQYF
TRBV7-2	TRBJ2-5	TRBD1	CASSADRAQETQYF
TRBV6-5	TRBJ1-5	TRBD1	CASSPTGILYQPQHF
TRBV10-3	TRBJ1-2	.	CAINPDGSGRYGYTF